The rows below give T cell receptor beta chains drawn from one sample of a study of CD8+CD57+ T cells in acquired aplastic anemia. TCRdb reprocessed the reads via MiXCR and lists one record per CDR3 protein. The sample holds about 190,000 distinct CDR3 sequences, 50% to 55% seen once. Source material: sorted CD4+, CD8+, or CD8+CD57+ T cells (not recorded which) from PBMCs. These receptors came from a human donor in good health, serving as a control. Each CDR3 is given with its conserved first and last residue. The order of the fields is J gene, clone size, D gene, V gene, CDR3 DNA, CDR3 protein. The D gene is left open where the match is weak. Only part of the rows carry a size: once, few, many, or a class if the clone is expanded.

j_gene: TRBJ1-6; abundance: .; d_gene: .; v_gene: TRBV7-2; CDR3nt: TGTGCCAGCAGCTTAGCGTTGGGTCTCCGTTCACCCCTCCACTTT; CDR3aa: CASSLALGLRSPLHF
j_gene: TRBJ2-3; abundance: .; d_gene: TRBD2; v_gene: TRBV5-1; CDR3nt: TGCGCCAGCAGCCCCCCGGGACTAGCGGGGGGCACAGATACGCAGTATTTT; CDR3aa: CASSPPGLAGGTDTQYF
j_gene: TRBJ2-1; abundance: .; d_gene: .; v_gene: TRBV15; CDR3nt: TGTGCCACCAGCAGAGAATGGGCGGGGGCGTCCTACAATGAGCAGTTCTTC; CDR3aa: CATSREWAGASYNEQFF
j_gene: TRBJ1-6; abundance: .; d_gene: TRBD1; v_gene: TRBV10-2; CDR3nt: TGCGCCAGCAACGCCGGGACAGGGGGCGGAAATTCACCCCTCCACTTT; CDR3aa: CASNAGTGGGNSPLHF
j_gene: TRBJ2-4; abundance: .; d_gene: .; v_gene: TRBV20-1; CDR3nt: TGCAGTGCTAGAGACGGACAGATAGCCAAAAACATTCAGTACTTC; CDR3aa: CSARDGQIAKNIQYF
j_gene: TRBJ2-7; abundance: .; d_gene: .; v_gene: TRBV10-3; CDR3nt: TGTGCCGCAAATGGGGACTACGAGCAGTACTTC; CDR3aa: CAANGDYEQYF
j_gene: TRBJ2-4; abundance: many; d_gene: .; v_gene: TRBV19; CDR3nt: TGTGCCACCCACCCCGGCAAGACGACGGCCAAAAACATTCAGTACTTC; CDR3aa: CATHPGKTTAKNIQYF
j_gene: TRBJ1-4; abundance: many; d_gene: .; v_gene: TRBV7-2; CDR3nt: TGTGCCAGCAGCTCCAGGGTGTGGACTACTAATGAAAAACTGTTTTTT; CDR3aa: CASSSRVWTTNEKLFF
j_gene: TRBJ2-1; abundance: .; d_gene: .; v_gene: TRBV7-9; CDR3nt: TGTGCCAGCAGCTTAGTTCCTAGCGCTCAGAACAATGAGCAGTTCTTC; CDR3aa: CASSLVPSAQNNEQFF
j_gene: TRBJ1-1; abundance: few; d_gene: .; v_gene: TRBV6-5; CDR3nt: TGTGCCAGCAGTTTAACAGAGACCAACGAAGCTTTCTTT; CDR3aa: CASSLTETNEAFF
j_gene: TRBJ1-6; abundance: .; d_gene: TRBD1; v_gene: TRBV7-6; CDR3nt: TGTGCCAGCAGCGTGGGACAGGGGGACTCACCCCTCCACTTT; CDR3aa: CASSVGQGDSPLHF
j_gene: TRBJ2-2; abundance: few; d_gene: .; v_gene: TRBV4-3; CDR3nt: TGCGCCAGCAGCCGCCTAGGGACTTCTCCCACCGGGGAGCTGTTTTTT; CDR3aa: CASSRLGTSPTGELFF
j_gene: TRBJ2-1; abundance: few; d_gene: .; v_gene: TRBV7-8; CDR3nt: TGTGCCAGCAGCTTAGCCCCCGACAATGAGCAGTTCTTC; CDR3aa: CASSLAPDNEQFF
j_gene: TRBJ2-1; abundance: .; d_gene: .; v_gene: TRBV9; CDR3nt: TGTGCCAGCAGCGTAGGAAACTTGCTCAATGAGCAGTTCTTC; CDR3aa: CASSVGNLLNEQFF
j_gene: TRBJ2-5; abundance: few; d_gene: TRBD1; v_gene: TRBV12-3/TRBV12-4; CDR3nt: TGTGCCAGCACCAACTACCGCGGGACAGGGAGAGAGACCCAGTACTTC; CDR3aa: CASTNYRGTGRETQYF
j_gene: TRBJ1-5; abundance: .; d_gene: .; v_gene: TRBV19; CDR3nt: TGTGCCAGTAACTTACAGGGTGAAAAGAGCAATCAGCCCCAGCATTTT; CDR3aa: CASNLQGEKSNQPQHF
j_gene: TRBJ1-2; abundance: .; d_gene: .; v_gene: TRBV13; CDR3nt: TGTGCCAGTACCTTGGGAGGGGGTGACTATGGCTACACCTTC; CDR3aa: CASTLGGGDYGYTF
j_gene: TRBJ1-2; abundance: .; d_gene: TRBD1; v_gene: TRBV7-2; CDR3nt: TGTGCCAGCAGCTTAGCCCAGGGGGCACTTGGCTACACCTTC; CDR3aa: CASSLAQGALGYTF
j_gene: TRBJ1-6; abundance: many; d_gene: .; v_gene: TRBV7-9; CDR3nt: TGTGCCAGCAGCCTCACCATATTTGCCACAGGGAATTCACCCCTCCACTTT; CDR3aa: CASSLTIFATGNSPLHF
j_gene: TRBJ1-5; abundance: .; d_gene: .; v_gene: TRBV7-2; CDR3nt: TGTGCCAGCAGCCCCGGTACTAATCAGCCCCAGCATTTT; CDR3aa: CASSPGTNQPQHF
j_gene: TRBJ2-7; abundance: once; d_gene: TRBD1; v_gene: TRBV29-1; CDR3nt: TGCAGCGTTCGAACATCCCAACAGGGGGGCGACGAGCAGTACTTC; CDR3aa: CSVRTSQQGGDEQYF
j_gene: TRBJ2-7; abundance: few; d_gene: .; v_gene: TRBV20-1; CDR3nt: TGCAGTGCTATGGGGGGGATGACAGGGCTCTACGAGCAGTACTTC; CDR3aa: CSAMGGMTGLYEQYF
j_gene: TRBJ1-2; abundance: .; d_gene: .; v_gene: TRBV5-1; CDR3nt: TGCGCCAGCAGCTTGTTTCAGGGTTATGGCTACACCTTC; CDR3aa: CASSLFQGYGYTF
j_gene: TRBJ1-1; abundance: .; d_gene: .; v_gene: TRBV10-3; CDR3nt: TGTGCCATCAGTGAGTCGGGCGGGGGACCACTTGAAGCTTTCTTT; CDR3aa: CAISESGGGPLEAFF
j_gene: TRBJ1-3; abundance: once; d_gene: .; v_gene: TRBV20-1; CDR3nt: TGCAGTGCTAGAAACACCATATATTTT; CDR3aa: CSARNTIYF
j_gene: TRBJ2-2; abundance: many; d_gene: .; v_gene: TRBV4-1; CDR3nt: TGCGCCAGCAGCCAAAGTCGGCTGTACACCGGGGAGCTGTTTTTT; CDR3aa: CASSQSRLYTGELFF
j_gene: TRBJ1-5; abundance: many; d_gene: .; v_gene: TRBV19; CDR3nt: TGTGCCAGTAGTGCCTCGGGGTGGGGGAATCAGCCCCAGCATTTT; CDR3aa: CASSASGWGNQPQHF
j_gene: TRBJ2-3; abundance: many; d_gene: .; v_gene: TRBV7-2; CDR3nt: TGTGCCAGCACCTCGCGGAGGACAGATACGCAGTATTTT; CDR3aa: CASTSRRTDTQYF
j_gene: TRBJ2-2; abundance: many; d_gene: .; v_gene: TRBV6-2/TRBV6-3; CDR3nt: TGTGCCAGCAGTTACTCAGGGGCAGACTACACCGGGGAGCTGTTTTTT; CDR3aa: CASSYSGADYTGELFF
j_gene: TRBJ1-2; abundance: many; d_gene: .; v_gene: TRBV3-1; CDR3nt: TGTGCCAGCAGCCAAGATCGGACACGGGACCTAACTTTC; CDR3aa: CASSQDRTRDLTF
j_gene: TRBJ1-1; abundance: .; d_gene: .; v_gene: TRBV7-2; CDR3nt: TGTGCCAGCAGCTTAAGTGGGTTAAGGGTTAAGGAAGCTTTCTTT; CDR3aa: CASSLSGLRVKEAFF
j_gene: TRBJ1-3; abundance: .; d_gene: .; v_gene: TRBV19; CDR3nt: TGTGCCAGTAGTATAAGTAGCTCTGGAAACACCATATATTTT; CDR3aa: CASSISSSGNTIYF
j_gene: TRBJ2-5; abundance: once; d_gene: .; v_gene: TRBV6-1; CDR3nt: TGTGCCAGCAGTGTACAGGGAAGAGAGACCCAGTACTTC; CDR3aa: CASSVQGRETQYF
j_gene: TRBJ1-6; abundance: .; d_gene: .; v_gene: TRBV7-8; CDR3nt: TGTGCCAGCAGTTTTAAGAGGGGTGTTGAATTTCACTTT; CDR3aa: CASSFKRGVEFHF
j_gene: TRBJ1-2; abundance: .; d_gene: .; v_gene: TRBV10-3; CDR3nt: TGTGCCATCAGCCCTAGCGGGGGGGCTTCCTACAATTTGCACACCTTC; CDR3aa: CAISPSGGASYNLHTF
j_gene: TRBJ2-7; abundance: .; d_gene: TRBD1; v_gene: TRBV24-1; CDR3nt: TGTGCCACCAGTGATACGGACAGGTCCTACGAGCAGTACTTC; CDR3aa: CATSDTDRSYEQYF
j_gene: TRBJ2-7; abundance: many; d_gene: .; v_gene: TRBV28; CDR3nt: TGTGCCAGCAGCGGCCGGCACGAGCAGTACTTC; CDR3aa: CASSGRHEQYF
j_gene: TRBJ2-3; abundance: once; d_gene: .; v_gene: TRBV12-3/TRBV12-4; CDR3nt: TGTGCCAGCAGCAGGGACACTAACACAGATACGCAGTATTTT; CDR3aa: CASSRDTNTDTQYF
j_gene: TRBJ2-2; abundance: .; d_gene: .; v_gene: TRBV20-1; CDR3nt: TGCAGTGCTAGACCAAGGGAAAGGCAGGGGGGTAACACCGGGGAGCTGTTTTTT; CDR3aa: CSARPRERQGGNTGELFF
j_gene: TRBJ2-7; abundance: once; d_gene: .; v_gene: TRBV6-6; CDR3nt: TGTGCCAGCAGCCAAGACCCTTCCTACGAGCAGTACTTC; CDR3aa: CASSQDPSYEQYF
j_gene: TRBJ2-7; abundance: .; d_gene: TRBD1; v_gene: TRBV19; CDR3nt: TGTGCCAGTAGTAGGGGGACAGGGTCCTACGAGCAGTACTTC; CDR3aa: CASSRGTGSYEQYF
j_gene: TRBJ2-7; abundance: .; d_gene: .; v_gene: TRBV7-2; CDR3nt: TGCGCCAGCAGCCAGGATCGGCTAGGGAGTTCCTACGAGCAGTACTTC; CDR3aa: CASSQDRLGSSYEQYF
j_gene: TRBJ1-4; abundance: many; d_gene: TRBD1; v_gene: TRBV2; CDR3nt: TGTGCCAGCAGCAAACAGGGGACTAATGAAAAACTGTTTTTT; CDR3aa: CASSKQGTNEKLFF
j_gene: TRBJ1-6; abundance: .; d_gene: TRBD1; v_gene: TRBV9; CDR3nt: TGTGCCAGCAGCCCCGGACAGGTCTTTGGATCACCCCTCCACTTT; CDR3aa: CASSPGQVFGSPLHF
j_gene: TRBJ1-2; abundance: .; d_gene: .; v_gene: TRBV19; CDR3nt: TGTGCCAGTTCCCGAGGGGAGGTCAACTATGGCTACACCTTC; CDR3aa: CASSRGEVNYGYTF
j_gene: TRBJ1-6; abundance: many; d_gene: .; v_gene: TRBV6-2/TRBV6-3; CDR3nt: TGTGCCAGCAGACAGGGTTTTTCACCCCTCCACTTT; CDR3aa: CASRQGFSPLHF
j_gene: TRBJ2-6; abundance: .; d_gene: TRBD1; v_gene: TRBV29-1; CDR3nt: TGCAGCGTTCAACAGGGGGCTGGGGCCAACGTCCTGACTTTC; CDR3aa: CSVQQGAGANVLTF
j_gene: TRBJ1-2; abundance: .; d_gene: .; v_gene: TRBV10-2; CDR3nt: TGCGCCAGCAGTGAGTCGCCGGACCACTATGGCTACACCTTC; CDR3aa: CASSESPDHYGYTF
j_gene: TRBJ2-3; abundance: .; d_gene: .; v_gene: TRBV7-9; CDR3nt: TGTGCCAGCAGCTCCAAGGGGGTTGCAGATACGCAGTATTTT; CDR3aa: CASSSKGVADTQYF
j_gene: TRBJ1-2; abundance: .; d_gene: .; v_gene: TRBV5-8; CDR3nt: TGTGCCAGCAGCCCCGACTCACGGGGCTACACCTTC; CDR3aa: CASSPDSRGYTF
j_gene: TRBJ2-3; abundance: many; d_gene: .; v_gene: TRBV5-1; CDR3nt: TGCGCCAGCAGCTTGTCCGGACGCGGAACAGATACGCAGTATTTT; CDR3aa: CASSLSGRGTDTQYF
j_gene: TRBJ1-2; abundance: .; d_gene: TRBD1; v_gene: TRBV20-1; CDR3nt: TGCACCACCCCCGGGACAGGGATCAACTATGGCTACACCTTC; CDR3aa: CTTPGTGINYGYTF
j_gene: TRBJ2-1; abundance: many; d_gene: TRBD1; v_gene: TRBV5-1; CDR3nt: TGCGCCAGCAGCTTCGGGACAGGCTATGAGCAGTTCTTC; CDR3aa: CASSFGTGYEQFF